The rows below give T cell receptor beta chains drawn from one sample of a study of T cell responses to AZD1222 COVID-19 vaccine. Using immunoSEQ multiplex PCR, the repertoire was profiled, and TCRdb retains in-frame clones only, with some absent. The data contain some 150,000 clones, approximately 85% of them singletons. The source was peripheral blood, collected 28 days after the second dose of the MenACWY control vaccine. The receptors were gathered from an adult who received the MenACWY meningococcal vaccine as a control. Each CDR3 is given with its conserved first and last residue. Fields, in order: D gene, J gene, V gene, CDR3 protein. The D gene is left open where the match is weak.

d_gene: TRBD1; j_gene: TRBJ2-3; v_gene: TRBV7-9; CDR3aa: CASSPHRGRPDTQYF
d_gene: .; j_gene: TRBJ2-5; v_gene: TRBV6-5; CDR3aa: CASRVRGQETQYF
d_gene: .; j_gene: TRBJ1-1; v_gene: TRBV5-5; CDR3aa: CASSLSEQNTEAFF
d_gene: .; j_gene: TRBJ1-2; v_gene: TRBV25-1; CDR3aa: CASSEGPQNYGYTF
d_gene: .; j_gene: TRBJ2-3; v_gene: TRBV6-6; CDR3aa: CASSGRLAEGVDTQYF
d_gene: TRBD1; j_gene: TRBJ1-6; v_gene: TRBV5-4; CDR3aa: CASSLVAGGGNSPLHF
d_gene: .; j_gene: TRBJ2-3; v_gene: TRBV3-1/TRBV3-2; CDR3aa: CASSQDNRGTTQYF
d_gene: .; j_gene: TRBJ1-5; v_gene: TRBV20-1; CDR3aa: CSASGGSGQPQHF
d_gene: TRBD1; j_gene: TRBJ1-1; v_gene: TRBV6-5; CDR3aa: CASSYPGTGRPEAFF
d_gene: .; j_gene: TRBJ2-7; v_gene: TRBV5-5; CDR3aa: CASSRGRESYEQYF
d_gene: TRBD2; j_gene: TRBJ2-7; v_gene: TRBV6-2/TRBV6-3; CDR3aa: CASSYSRGRDDEQYF
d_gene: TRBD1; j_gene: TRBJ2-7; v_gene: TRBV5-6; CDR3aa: CASSPIGTGGEQYF
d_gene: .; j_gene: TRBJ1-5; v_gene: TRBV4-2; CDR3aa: CASSQGVEANQPQHF
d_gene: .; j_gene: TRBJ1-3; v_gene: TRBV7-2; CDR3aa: CASSPGYSGNTIYF
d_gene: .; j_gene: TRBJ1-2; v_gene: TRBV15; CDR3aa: CATSRGGGHGGYTF
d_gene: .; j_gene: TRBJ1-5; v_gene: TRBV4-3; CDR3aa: CASSQDGGNQPQHF
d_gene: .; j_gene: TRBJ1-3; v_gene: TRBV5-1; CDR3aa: CASSRRGLYGNTIYF
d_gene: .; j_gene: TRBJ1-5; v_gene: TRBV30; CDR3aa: CAWSDRTVNQPQHF
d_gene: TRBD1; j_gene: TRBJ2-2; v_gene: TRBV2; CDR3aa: CASSGQGAIGELFF
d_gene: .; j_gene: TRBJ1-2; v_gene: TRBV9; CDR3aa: CASSAATTNYGYTF
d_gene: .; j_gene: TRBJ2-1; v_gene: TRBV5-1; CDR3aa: CASSALGSSYNEQFF
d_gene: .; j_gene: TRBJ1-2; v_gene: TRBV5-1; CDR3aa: CASRSGTTTYGYTF